The 18 T cell receptor beta chains given below trace back to one sample, sequenced in a study of blood T cell repertoires in COVID-19. The assay was immunoSEQ multiplex PCR, and TCRdb's table has in-frame clones only and misses some. This table has approximately 500,000 clones, roughly 89% appearing once. The sequenced sample consisted of peripheral blood. The receptors were gathered from a man aged 18 to 35 with COVID-19, enrolled during active disease.

The chain links TRBV27 to TRBJ2-1; 14 bases line up with TRBD2. The CDR3 runs to 19 residues. Germline V gives CDR1 MNHEY, CDR2 SMNVEV (reference sequence). V lost 6 bases, J lost 0 bases, and 10 bases stayed unmatched. In nucleotides, the CDR3 is TGTGCCAGCAGGCGGACATCGGGGACTAGCGGGAGCTCCTACAATGAGCAGTTCTTC. Encoded protein: CASRRTSGTSGSSYNEQFF.

This chain connects TRBV27 to TRBJ2-7, with TRBD2 matching over 8 bases. CDR1 MNHEY and CDR2 SMNVEV come from the germline V gene (reference sequence). The junction had 10 bases not matched to a gene; V was cut back by 4 bases and J by 2 bases. This CDR3 has 16 amino acids. CDR3: CASSSTFSGTPYEQYF. The CDR3 DNA follows: TGTGCCAGCAGTTCGACCTTTAGCGGGACCCCCTACGAGCAGTACTTC.

This rearrangement joins TRBV5-5 to TRBJ1-1, with D possibly being TRBD1 (6 bases). The CDR3 is 15 residues long. The V end lost 2 bases, the J end lost 0 bases, and 11 bases lay between the germline ends. Germline CDR1 SGHKS, CDR2 YYEKEE (reference sequence). The CDR3 DNA is TGTGCCAGCAGCTTACGGGGGGCGATGAACACTGAAGCTTTCTTT. Its protein product is CASSLRGAMNTEAFF. Filled out from reference TRBV5-5 and TRBJ1-1, the complete variable domain reads DAGVTQSPTHLIKTRGQQVTLRCSPISGHKSVSWYQQVLGQGPQFIFQYYEKEERGRGNFPDRFSARQFPNYSSELNVNALLLGDSALYLCASSLRGAMNTEAFFGQGTRLTVV.

This clone has just a few counts. V is TRBV6-1 and J is TRBJ2-1, with 10 bases aligning to TRBD2. This CDR3 has 17 residues. J lost 4 bases, V lost 3 bases, and 9 bases had no gene match. Germline loops: CDR1 MNHNS, CDR2 SASEGT. As DNA, the CDR3 is TGTGCCAGCAGTGAGAGAAGCGGGAGGGCCGGGTACAATGAGCAGTTCTTC. Translation gives CASSERSGRAGYNEQFF.

V usage is TRBV5-4 and J usage is TRBJ2-5; 7 bases are shared with TRBD2. Per the germline V gene, CDR1 is SGHNT and CDR2 is YYREEE (reference sequence). The CDR3 extends over 15 amino acids. Trimming took 5 bases from V and 5 from J; bases not matched to a gene: 12. The CDR3, as DNA: TGTGCCAGCAGTCCCACCAAGGGAGGGTGGGAGACCCAGTACTTC. Its translation: CASSPTKGGWETQYF.

The gene calls are TRBV20-1 and TRBJ2-3; D is undetermined. V was trimmed by 8 bases and J by 1 base, leaving 7 bases between them. Germline V gene sequence: CDR1 DFQATT, CDR2 SNEGSKA (reference sequence). This CDR3 has 11 amino acids. CDR3 sequence reads: CSPVGTDTQYF. CDR3 in DNA: TGCAGTCCTGTAGGCACAGATACGCAGTATTTT.

The chain carries TRBV6-5 and TRBJ1-6; the D gene is possibly TRBD1 (5 bases). The germline gives CDR1 MNHEY, CDR2 SVGAGI. This CDR3 comprises 15 residues. Trimming left V 5 bases short and J 10 bases short, with 18 bases between. CDR3 protein: CASSLTGNRKSPLHF. Written as DNA, the CDR3 is TGTGCCAGCAGTCTAACAGGAAACCGCAAATCACCCCTCCACTTT.

This chain uses TRBV19 with TRBJ1-1; D might be TRBD1 (5 bases). Per germline, CDR1 LNHDA and CDR2 SQIVND (reference sequence). Trimming removed 6 bases at V and 11 bases at J, with 16 bases between. This CDR3 is 12 amino acids long. The chain's CDR3 is CASRSRVRQAFF. For the CDR3, the DNA is TGTGCCAGTAGATCCAGGGTCCGGCAGGCTTTCTTT. The full variable domain, its missing parts supplied by reference TRBV19 and TRBJ1-1, is DGGITQSPKYLFRKEGQNVTLSCEQNLNHDAMYWYRQDPGQGLRLIYYSQIVNDFQKGDIAEGYSVSREKKESFPLTVTSAQKNPTAFYLCASRSRVRQAFFGQGTRLTVV.

This sequence joins TRBV6-5 and TRBJ1-2, with D uncertain. Germline V gives CDR1 MNHEY, CDR2 SVGAGI. This CDR3 is 13 amino acids long. The CDR3 nucleotides are TGTGGAACCCAACGACACGGAAGTAATGGCTACACCTTC. This encodes CGTQRHGSNGYTF.

This chain joins TRBV3-1 (or the pseudogene TRBV3-2) and TRBJ1-5; no reliable D call. There are 15 residues in the CDR3. Germline V CDR1 and CDR2: LGHDT, YNNKEL (reference sequence). Trimming pared 1 base from V and 2 bases from J, leaving 9 bases between. The CDR3 DNA reads TGTGCCAGCAGCCAAGGTTTTGGAGGCAATCAGCCCCAGCATTTT. Its translation: CASSQGFGGNQPQHF.

V gene TRBV21-1 combines with J gene TRBJ1-2; TRBD1, the D gene given by the table, was not confirmed from the DNA. TRBV21-1 is a known pseudogene. The CDR3 has 14 residues. The CDR3: CASSGQGPGYGYTF. The CDR3, as DNA: TGTGCCAGCAGCGGACAGGGTCCGGGTTATGGCTACACCTTC.

This clone was observed once. The genes are TRBV6-2 or TRBV6-3 and TRBJ2-6; 9 bases agree with TRBD1. Trimming cost V 3 bases and J 0 bases; bases outside gene matches: 9. The CDR3 has 19 residues. Germline V gene sequence: CDR1 MNHEY, CDR2 SVGEGT. CDR3 loop: CASSYLRDRASSGANVLTF. Written as DNA, the CDR3 is TGTGCCAGCAGTTATCTACGGGACAGGGCCTCCTCTGGGGCCAACGTCCTGACTTTC.

This rearrangement joins TRBV13 to TRBJ2-7; 12 bases are a match to TRBD2. CDR1 is PRHDT and CDR2 is FYEKMQ in the germline V gene (reference sequence). This CDR3 comprises 16 residues. V dropped 5 bases and J dropped 7; count of bases not matched to a gene: 12. The CDR3 is CASSPTPLAGGWEQYF. The CDR3 coding sequence is TGTGCCAGCAGCCCCACCCCACTAGCGGGGGGCTGGGAGCAGTACTTC.

Written as DNA, the CDR3 is TGTGCCACCAGTGAGCCACCGGGACAGGGTGACCGAGAGACCCAGTACTTC. It yields the protein CATSEPPGQGDRETQYF. V gene TRBV24-1 combines with J gene TRBJ2-5; 9 bases align to TRBD1. The trim removed 4 bases at V and 4 bases at J, leaving 12 bases unmatched. This CDR3 region has 17 residues. The germline V gene encodes CDR1 KGHDR and CDR2 SFDVKD.

This clone was observed a single time. V and J are TRBV19 and TRBJ2-7, with TRBD1 as a possible D gene (5 bases). Germline values: CDR1 LNHDA, CDR2 SQIVND (reference sequence). Trimming cost V 1 base and J 2 bases, with 15 bases left between them. This CDR3 has 16 residues. The CDR3: CASSIARTFVPYEQYF. CDR3 sequence (DNA): TGTGCCAGTAGTATAGCAAGGACATTCGTTCCCTACGAGCAGTACTTC.

The gene calls are TRBV24-1 and TRBJ2-7; TRBD1 might be the D (6 bases). Trimming shortened V by 4 bases and J by 3 bases, and 15 bases separated the two germline ends. The CDR3 runs to 15 residues. CDR1 KGHDR and CDR2 SFDVKD come from the germline V gene. The CDR3 sequence: CATSDRTENRYEQYF. The CDR3, as DNA: TGTGCCACCAGTGACCGGACAGAAAACCGCTACGAGCAGTACTTC.

This CDR3 is CASSLAGTDSPLHF. The CDR3 DNA is TGTGCCAGCAGCTTGGCCGGGACAGATTCACCCCTCCACTTT. The genes are TRBV5-5 and TRBJ1-6; TRBD1 matches at 7 bases. With 0 bases clipped from V and 8 bases from J, the junction kept 2 bases outside the gene matches. Looked up from germline, CDR1 is SGHKS and CDR2 is YYEKEE (reference sequence). This CDR3 has 14 residues.

The genes are TRBV5-6 and TRBJ1-1; possibly TRBD1 for D (5 bases). Per germline, CDR1 SGHDT and CDR2 YYEEEE. Between the trimmed V and J ends, which lost 3 bases and 1 base, there was a span of 16 bases. CDR3 size: 16 residues. The CDR3: CASSWAGLPRNTEAFF. CDR3 nucleotides: TGTGCCAGCAGCTGGGCGGGACTCCCAAGGAACACTGAAGCTTTCTTT.